This T cell receptor beta chain was retrieved from a study of T cells expressing NK-cell markers. Points from the study as a whole: Several donors likewise had their CD3+CD56-NKG2C+ fraction led by these clonotypes. The dominant NKG2C+ clonotypes represented roughly 1.0-7.5% of CD8+ T cells in several donors. What remained unclear was the HCMV specificity of expanded NKG2C+ T cell clones.

CDR1 and CDR2 from the germline V gene are MNHEY and SVGAGI. This CDR3 spans 16 amino acids. Making the TCR beta cDNA relied on 5'RACE template switching with UMIs. TCRdb derives one entry per CDR3 protein from the 5' RACE reads, leaving out DNA. The sample is made up of roughly 380,000 distinct CDR3 sequences, and the top ten hold roughly 5.5% of it. A word on this clonotype: What it recognizes is unknown.

The sequenced sample was blood T cells: a sorted CD56 or NKG2C T cell subset, CD4+ or CD8+ T cells, or bulk PBMC T cells (not recorded which). The chain is built from TRBV6-5 and TRBJ1-6. This TCR came from a man aged 18 to 69 in good health. This chain's CDR3 is CASSYSGRVPSSPLHF.